Each of the 21 T cell receptor beta chains below was sequenced from the same sample in a study of regulatory T cells in long-lasting Graves disease. CDR3-region Arm-PCR and iRepertoire HTBI primers produced the TCR beta libraries. TCRdb re-called the multiplex PCR reads with MiXCR, one entry per CDR3 protein. The sample has about 470,000 distinct CDR3 sequences; roughly 20% are singletons. Time point defined: persistent/refractory GD, antithyroid drugs over 5 years with positive TRAb. After RNA was extracted from PBMCs, the TCR library was made from it. This specimen was peripheral blood mononuclear cells (PBMCs), taken when the disease was refractory, from a patient treated with antithyroid drugs. All receptors derive from a female donor with Graves disease.

The rearrangement uses TRBV11-2 and TRBJ2-7, with D maybe TRBD1 (6 bases). CDR3 length: 16 amino acids. Germline V gives CDR1 SGHAT, CDR2 FQNNGV. V dropped 5 bases and J dropped 0 bases, with 17 bases sitting between them. Written as DNA, the CDR3 is TGTGCCAGCAGCATCTACGGGACACCTAGCTCCTACGAGCAGTACTTC. Residues: CASSIYGTPSSYEQYF.

The table lists this clonotype with many counts. One end of the junction varies from germline; a read error may be responsible. The chain recombines TRBV5-1 with TRBJ2-7, with 11 nucleotides matching TRBD1. Per the germline V gene, CDR1 is SGHRS and CDR2 is YFSETQ. The CDR3 has 14 amino acids. The CDR3 protein is CASSPGQGGYEQYF. The CDR3 region has the DNA TGTGCCAGCAGTCCGGGACAGGGGGGGTACGAGCAGTACTTC. Full variable domain (outside the CDR3, taken from reference TRBV5-1 and TRBJ2-7): KAGVTQTPRYLIKTRGQQVTLSCSPISGHRSVSWYQQTPGQGLQFLFEYFSETQRNKGNFPGRFSGRQFSNSRSEMNVSTLELGDSALYLCASSPGQGGYEQYFGPGTRLTVT.

This rearrangement joins TRBV7-2 to TRBJ2-5; 10 nucleotides line up with TRBD2. The closer fit of TRBJ2-1 to the DNA end suggests the J call may be wrong. Germline values: CDR1 SGHTA, CDR2 FQGNSA. This CDR3 region has 17 residues. As DNA, the CDR3 is TGTGCCAGCAGCTTAGGGGGACTAGCGAGTAGCTACAATGAGCAGTTCTTC. Translation gives CASSLGGLASSYNEQFF.

V usage is TRBV18 and J usage is TRBJ2-2, with 8 positions matching TRBD2. Per germline, CDR1 KGHSH and CDR2 LQKENI. This CDR3 is 16 amino acids long. Germline trimming cut 1 base from V and 2 bases from J; bases unmatched to any gene: 3. CDR3 sequence reads: CASSPLAGQNTGELFF. The CDR3 DNA is TGTGCCAGCTCACCACTAGCGGGACAAAACACCGGGGAGCTGTTTTTT.

Many counts were recorded for this clonotype. The rearrangement joins TRBV7-2 to TRBJ2-7, with 7 bases matching TRBD1. Germline values: CDR1 SGHTA, CDR2 FQGNSA. V lost 4 bases to trimming and J lost 0 bases; unmatched junction nucleotides: 9. The CDR3 covers 16 residues. The CDR3 DNA is TGTGCCAGCAGCTCGCAAGAGACAGGGTCCTCCTACGAGCAGTACTTC. It is translated as CASSSQETGSSYEQYF. Complete variable domain (other parts from reference TRBV7-2 and TRBJ2-7): GAGVSQSPSNKVTEKGKDVELRCDPISGHTALYWYRQSLGQGLEFLIYFQGNSAPDKSGLPSDRFSAERTGGSVSTLTIQRTQQEDSAVYLCASSSQETGSSYEQYFGPGTRLTVT.

This clonotype appeared many times. The gene calls are TRBV10-3 and TRBJ2-7; the D is unclear. The V gene lost 1 base and the J gene lost 0 bases, with 10 bases spanning the gap. The germline V gene encodes CDR1 ENHRY and CDR2 SYGVKD. The CDR3 is made up of 15 amino acids. The CDR3 loop reads CAISELQPNSYEQYF. CDR3 DNA sequence: TGTGCCATCAGTGAGTTGCAGCCCAACTCCTACGAGCAGTACTTC.

This clonotype showed up many times. The chain uses TRBV24-1 and TRBJ2-2; TRBD1 matches at 8 bases. Germline CDR1 is KGHDR and CDR2 is SFDVKD. With V trimmed by 7 bases and J by 2 bases, 5 bases remained unmatched. CDR3 length: 15 residues. The CDR3 here is CATSTDRDNTGELFF. CDR3 nucleotides: TGTGCCACCAGCACGGACAGGGATAACACCGGGGAGCTGTTTTTT.

The V and J genes are TRBV6-2 or TRBV6-3 and TRBJ1-1, with D tentatively TRBD1 (5 bases). Trimming took off 5 bases at V and 8 bases at J, with 15 bases between the two ends. The germline V gene has CDR1 MNHEY and CDR2 SVGEGT. The CDR3 has 13 residues. The CDR3 DNA reads as TGTGCCAGCAGTACCGTCGGGGCGGTCGAAGCTTTCTTT. Its protein is CASSTVGAVEAFF.

This clonotype was seen only once. This chain connects TRBV14 to TRBJ1-1, with D possibly TRBD1 on 5 matching bases. With 3 bases removed from V and 2 bases from J, the gap between germline ends came to 10 bases. The CDR3 spans 14 residues. Germline loops: CDR1 SGHDN, CDR2 FVKESK. CDR3 in DNA: TGTGCCAGCAGCCAGACAAGGGGAAACACTGAAGCTTTCTTT. Translated, it gives CASSQTRGNTEAFF. Drawing the rest from reference TRBV14 and TRBJ1-1, the complete variable domain is EAGVTQFPSHSVIEKGQTVTLRCDPISGHDNLYWYRRVMGKEIKFLLHFVKESKQDESGMPNNRFLAERTGGTYSTLKVQPAELEDSGVYFCASSQTRGNTEAFFGQGTRLTVV.

This clonotype was recorded at least ten times. The CDR3: CSVQGGGGYGYTF. The CDR3 nucleotides read TGCAGCGTTCAAGGGGGCGGCGGCTATGGCTACACCTTC. The rearrangement links TRBV29-1 to TRBJ1-2; 7 nucleotides agree with TRBD1. Germline loops: CDR1 SQVTM, CDR2 ANQGSEA. This CDR3 is 13 amino acids long. The V and J ends lost 5 bases and 4 bases, in that order; junction bases with no gene match: 7.

The chain is built from TRBV7-9 and TRBJ2-2; 7 bases map to TRBD1. Germline V gene sequence: CDR1 SEHNR, CDR2 FQNEAQ (reference sequence). Trimming at V came to 5 bases and at J to 0 bases, leaving 9 bases not matched to a gene. The CDR3 contains 17 residues. The CDR3 sequence is CASSPGDQGANTGELFF. The CDR3, as DNA: TGTGCCAGCAGCCCCGGGGACCAGGGGGCGAACACCGGGGAGCTGTTTTTT.

The rearrangement uses TRBV9 and TRBJ1-1; TRBD1 is a possible D gene (5 bases). The CDR3 runs to 15 residues. CDR1 is SGDLS and CDR2 is YYNGEE in the germline V gene. The V gene lost 0 bases and the J gene lost 3 bases, with 12 bases spanning the gap. The CDR3 coding sequence is TGTGCCAGCAGCGTAGGTTGGGGGGGGGACACTGAAGCTTTCTTT. Its translation is CASSVGWGGDTEAFF.

This clonotype was recorded only once. Given the absence of the conserved phenylalanine or tryptophan at the CDR3 end, a read error is likely. This chain connects TRBV6-1 to TRBJ2-2; D perhaps matches TRBD1 (7 bases). Germline loops: CDR1 MNHNS, CDR2 SASEGT. The V end was cut by 7 bases, the J end by 6 bases, with 15 bases between. The CDR3 is 14 amino acids. DNA of the CDR3: TGTGCCAGCAAGCCCAGGGGGACTTCCGGGGAGCTGTTTGTT. Its protein is CASKPRGTSGELFV.

This clonotype was detected ten times or more. The rearrangement links TRBV7-8 to TRBJ2-7, with 11 bases that match TRBD2. The CDR3 is made up of 17 amino acids. Unmatched junction bases numbered 11, after V lost 2 bases and J lost 5 bases. CDR1 SGHVS and CDR2 FQNEAQ come from the germline V gene. The CDR3 nucleotides are TGTGCCAGCAGCTTACGCTCTAGCGGGAGGTCAAACAACGAGCAGTACTTC. Protein sequence: CASSLRSSGRSNNEQYF.

A note on this clonotype: One end of the junction does not line up with germline, which may come from a read error. This rearrangement joins TRBV6-1 to TRBJ1-3; D perhaps matches TRBD1 (6 bases). Looked up from germline, CDR1 is MNHNS and CDR2 is SASEGT. This CDR3 is built from 14 residues. CDR3 bases: TGTGCCGGCTCCCGGGGGGCCTCTGGAAACACCACATATTTT. Residues: CAGSRGASGNTTYF.

The sample holds a few counts of this clonotype. This chain joins TRBV20-1 and TRBJ2-7, with D maybe TRBD2 (5 bases). CDR3 length: 12 amino acids. Germline CDR1 reads DFQATT; CDR2 reads SNEGSKA (reference sequence). V was cut by 3 bases and J by 2 bases, with 8 bases left in between. The CDR3 bases are TGCAGTGCTAGTCGGGAAGCCTACGAGCAGTACTTC. Its protein is CSASREAYEQYF.

This clonotype was seen only a few times. V usage is TRBV27 and J usage is TRBJ2-2, with 9 bases aligning to TRBD1. Germline trimming cut 6 bases from V and 7 bases from J; bases unmatched to any gene: 12. Germline loops: CDR1 MNHEY, CDR2 SMNVEV (reference sequence). The CDR3 has 16 residues. The DNA of the CDR3 is TGTGCCAGCAGCCTACGGGGACAGGGAATATACGGGGAGCTGTTTTTT. It specifies CASSLRGQGIYGELFF.

This clonotype was detected a few times. Germline and junction disagree at one end, which may indicate a read error. The CDR3 DNA reads TGTGCTAGCAGCCGGACGTCAGGGGGGCCTAAGGGAGAGACCCAGTACTTC. Translation: CASSRTSGGPKGETQYF. The chain combines TRBV7-7 with TRBJ2-5, with D maybe TRBD1 (7 bases). The CDR3 has 17 residues. Germline lookup yields CDR1 SSHAT and CDR2 FNYEAQ (reference sequence).

This clonotype was picked up a small number of times. This sequence joins TRBV6-1 and TRBJ1-4; no clear D gene. The CDR3 runs to 17 residues. V was pared by 5 bases and J by 7 bases, with 23 bases between. CDR1 MNHNS and CDR2 SASEGT come from the germline V gene. CDR3 sequence (DNA): TGTGCCAGCAGTCCTGCCCGCTCAAGATCGGTTTTTGAAAAACTGTTTTTT. Protein product: CASSPARSRSVFEKLFF.

The chain has TRBV7-9 and TRBJ2-5, with no clear D. From germline, CDR1 is SEHNR and CDR2 FQNEAQ (reference sequence). Trimming removed 8 bases at V and 2 bases at J, with 9 bases between. The CDR3 consists of 12 residues. In DNA form, the CDR3 reads TGTGCCAGCTACAGAGATCAAGAGACCCAGTACTTC. As protein: CASYRDQETQYF. The full variable domain, completed using reference TRBV7-9 and TRBJ2-5, is DTGVSQNPRHKITKRGQNVTFRCDPISEHNRLYWYRQTLGQGPEFLTYFQNEAQLEKSRLLSDRFSAERPKGSFSTLEIQRTEQGDSAMYLCASYRDQETQYFGPGTRLLVL.

The chain couples TRBV27 to TRBJ2-3; the D is unclear. This CDR3 contains 13 residues. The germline CDR1 and CDR2 sequences are MNHEY and SMNVEV (reference sequence). V was shortened by 4 bases and J by 7 bases, with 12 bases between the two germline ends. As DNA, the CDR3 is TGTGCCAGCAGTTCACCTCCGGTGTATACGCAGTATTTT. This gives the protein CASSSPPVYTQYF.